These 15 T cell receptor beta chains came from one sample sequenced in a study of blood T cell repertoires in COVID-19. Data came from immunoSEQ multiplex PCR; TCRdb stores just in-frame clones and leaves some out. The table shows about 200,000 clones, with just under 90% occurring only once. Sequenced material: PBMCs or T cells enriched from blood (not recorded which). The receptors here all came from a man aged 30 to 39 who had recovered from COVID-19.

The chain is built from TRBV2 and TRBJ2-1; a weak D match, TRBD1 (5 bases). CDR1 is SNHLY and CDR2 is FYNNEI in the germline V gene. With 8 bases removed from V and 6 bases from J, the gap between germline ends came to 14 bases. This CDR3 region has 13 residues. CDR3 coding DNA: TGTGCCAGCCCTAGGGGTCCCGGCAATGAGCAGTTCTTC. Translated: CASPRGPGNEQFF.

V gene TRBV7-2 combines with J gene TRBJ1-3; TRBD1 matches 9 bases. The CDR3 loop spans 16 amino acids. Trimming at V came to 3 bases and at J to 5 bases, leaving 8 bases not matched to a gene. Germline CDR1 is SGHTA and CDR2 is FQGNSA. Written as DNA, the CDR3 is TGTGCCAGCAGCTTTTCCCGACAGGGGGTCAGAAACACCATATATTTT. This gives the protein CASSFSRQGVRNTIYF.

The chain employs TRBV3-1 (or the pseudogene TRBV3-2) and TRBJ1-2; D not certain. This CDR3 region has 15 residues. The V gene lost 3 bases and the J gene lost 4 bases, with 15 bases spanning the gap. The germline CDR1 and CDR2 sequences are LGHDT and YNNKEL (reference sequence). The CDR3 loop is CASSQRALSSYGYTF. The DNA of the CDR3 is TGTGCCAGCAGCCAGCGGGCCTTGTCCTCCTATGGCTACACCTTC.

J is TRBJ2-5 and V is TRBV30; 7 bases agree with TRBD1. The length of the CDR3 is 15 residues. The ends lost 7 bases at V and 2 bases at J; junction bases unmatched: 13. CDR1 is GTSNPN, CDR2 SVGIG, per germline (reference sequence). The CDR3, as DNA: TGTGCCTATACCCCACGACAGGGTCTACAAGAGACCCAGTACTTC. Protein: CAYTPRQGLQETQYF.

This clone showed up just once. The chain uses TRBV18 and TRBJ1-1; the match to TRBD1 covers 7 bases. Germline CDR1 KGHSH, CDR2 LQKENI. The CDR3 has 13 residues. V was clipped by 6 bases and J by 5 bases; unmatched bases: 6. The CDR3 DNA follows: TGTGCCAGCTCCCCGACAGGGTCGACTGAAGCTTTCTTT. Its protein is CASSPTGSTEAFF.

The rearrangement joins TRBV24-1 to TRBJ1-1; TRBD1 is a possible D gene (5 bases). The V and J ends lost 5 bases and 3 bases respectively, with 12 bases between them. The CDR3 loop spans 14 amino acids. The germline CDR1 and CDR2 sequences are KGHDR and SFDVKD. As DNA, the CDR3 is TGTGCCACCAGTGCCTCTTGGGGGGACACTGAAGCTTTCTTT. This encodes CATSASWGDTEAFF.

The V call is TRBV6-2 or TRBV6-3, the J call TRBJ2-3; 10 positions match TRBD2. This CDR3 spans 17 amino acids. Germline V CDR1 and CDR2: MNHEY, SVGEGT. Trimming cost V 5 bases and J 2 bases; bases outside gene matches: 10. Here the CDR3 DNA reads TGTGCCAGCAGTCAGGTTCGGACTAGCGGCCCCACAGATACGCAGTATTTT. Protein sequence: CASSQVRTSGPTDTQYF.

For the CDR3, the DNA is TGTGCCAGCAGCCACGTAATGGGGGGGAGGTATTTT. Protein product: CASSHVMGGRYF. The chain recombines TRBV11-2 with TRBJ2-3; TRBD2 matches 7 bases. This CDR3 has 12 residues. Germline-derived CDR1 and CDR2 are SGHAT and FQNNGV. The V and J ends lost 5 bases and 14 bases, in that order; junction bases with no gene match: 10.

This chain links TRBV11-2 with TRBJ2-7; tentative D call: TRBD1 (6 bases). This CDR3 has 16 amino acids. V was trimmed by 5 bases and J by 1 base, leaving 18 bases between them. CDR1 and CDR2 from the germline V gene are SGHAT and FQNNGV. CDR3 sequence: CASSPLGGRNSYEQYF. The CDR3 nucleotides are TGTGCCAGCAGCCCCCTTGGGGGCCGTAATTCCTACGAGCAGTACTTC.

The V gene is TRBV7-9, the J gene TRBJ1-4; D unresolved. Germline V gene data show CDR1 as SEHNR and CDR2 as FQNEAQ (reference sequence). The CDR3 consists of 16 residues. Trimming cost V 5 bases and J 0 bases, with 13 bases left between them. CDR3 bases: TGTGCCAGCAGCCCTTCCTTGGGCGCAACTAATGAAAAACTGTTTTTT. Translation gives CASSPSLGATNEKLFF.

V and J are TRBV6-5 and TRBJ1-1; 9 bases agree with TRBD1. V lost 6 bases, J lost 3 bases, and 8 bases stayed unmatched. There are 15 residues in the CDR3. The germline V gene has CDR1 MNHEY and CDR2 SVGAGI. The CDR3 DNA follows: TGTGCCAGCAGCCGTCCCGGACAGGGGTACACTGAAGCTTTCTTT. It is translated as CASSRPGQGYTEAFF.

The J gene is TRBJ1-1, the V gene TRBV7-9; 9 bases match TRBD1. Germline loops: CDR1 SEHNR, CDR2 FQNEAQ (reference sequence). The CDR3 spans 18 residues. V lost 6 bases to trimming and J lost 3 bases; unmatched junction nucleotides: 17. Here the CDR3 reads CASREGYGQGRVYTEAFF. In nucleotides, the CDR3 is TGTGCCAGCAGGGAAGGGTACGGACAGGGGCGCGTGTACACTGAAGCTTTCTTT.

The CDR3 DNA reads TGTGCCAACCGTCGCGGGACAGGGACCTTCTGCGGAAACACCATATATTTT. It encodes CANRRGTGTFCGNTIYF. This rearrangement joins TRBV6-6 to TRBJ1-3, with TRBD1 identical over 9 bases. Germline V lookup: CDR1 MNHNY, CDR2 SVGAGI (reference sequence). V was clipped by 10 bases and J by 4 bases; unmatched bases: 17. The CDR3 sequence is 17 residues long.

This chain links TRBV12-3 or TRBV12-4 with TRBJ1-1; D is ambiguous. This CDR3 comprises 12 residues. V was clipped by 5 bases and J by 5 bases, with 9 bases between them. The CDR3 DNA reads TGTGCCAGCAGTCTTGGAGATACTGAAGCTTTCTTT. It codes for CASSLGDTEAFF.

This clone was observed once. The chain uses TRBV5-5 and TRBJ2-7; TRBD1 might be the D (5 bases). The CDR3 consists of 14 residues. Trimming stripped 1 base from V and 2 bases from J, with 10 bases between. The germline V gene has CDR1 SGHKS and CDR2 YYEKEE (reference sequence). CDR3 coding DNA: TGTGCCAGCAGCTTGTCGGACATACCCTACGAGCAGTACTTC. As protein: CASSLSDIPYEQYF.